The source of this T cell receptor beta chain is a study of blood T cell repertoires in COVID-19. About the study: In each case, the material was cDNA or gDNA derived from T cells, B-cell-depleted T cells, or PBMCs.

Sequencing was performed with immunoSEQ multiplex PCR; in TCRdb, only in-frame clones are kept and a portion is missing. The sample consists of 130,000 or so clones, roughly 90% of them appearing once. This CDR3 contains 18 residues. The V gene end was trimmed by 2 bases and the J gene end by 0 bases; junction bases not matched to a gene: 11. CDR1 and CDR2 (germline): SQVTM, ANQGSEA. This clonotype was obtained from a man aged 45 to 65 with active or convalescent COVID-19. V and J are TRBV29-1 and TRBJ2-4; 9 bases agree with TRBD2. The sequencing input was peripheral blood. The CDR3 loop is CSVERVLAGSLAKNIQYF. The DNA for the CDR3 is TGCAGCGTTGAACGGGTTCTAGCGGGGTCCCTAGCCAAAAACATTCAGTACTTC.